This TCR beta chain was recovered during a study of blood T cell repertoires in COVID-19. For the study at large: From T cells, B-cell-depleted T cells, or PBMCs came the material, which was cDNA or gDNA.

V was clipped by 4 bases and J by 0 bases; unmatched bases: 7. CDR1 and CDR2 (germline): GTSNPN, SVGIG (reference sequence). This CDR3 spans 16 amino acids. In the original processing: From reference gene primer amplification, estimates of nucleated cell counts were derived. Assay used: immunoSEQ multiplex PCR; TCRdb lists only in-frame clones, some missing. V, J and clone size were drawn from that table, and D and trimming were deduced from the DNA. The table lists 500,000 or so clones, 75% to 90% of them singletons. This clone was seen a single time. The specimen was PBMCs or T cells enriched from blood (not recorded which). V and J are TRBV30 and TRBJ1-3; TRBD1 matches at 9 bases. The receptor was derived from a young woman who had recovered from COVID-19. The CDR3 DNA reads as TGTGCCTGGAAGGGGACAGGGCGCCGCTCTGGAAACACCATATATTTT. Protein product: CAWKGTGRRSGNTIYF.